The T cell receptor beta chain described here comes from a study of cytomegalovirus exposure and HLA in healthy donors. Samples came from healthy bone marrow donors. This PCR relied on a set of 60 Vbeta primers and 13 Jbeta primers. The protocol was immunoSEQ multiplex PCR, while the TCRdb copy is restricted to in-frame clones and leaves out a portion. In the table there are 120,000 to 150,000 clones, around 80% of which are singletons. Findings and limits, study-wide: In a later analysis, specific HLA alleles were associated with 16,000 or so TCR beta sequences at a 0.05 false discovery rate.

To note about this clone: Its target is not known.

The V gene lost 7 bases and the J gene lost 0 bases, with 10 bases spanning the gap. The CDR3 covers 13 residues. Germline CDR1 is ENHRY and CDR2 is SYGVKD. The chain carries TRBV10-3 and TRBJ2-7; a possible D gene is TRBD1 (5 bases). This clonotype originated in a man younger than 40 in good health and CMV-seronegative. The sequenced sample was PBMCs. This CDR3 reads CAINLGDSYEQYF. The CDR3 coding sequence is TGTGCCATCAACCTAGGGGACTCCTACGAGCAGTACTTC.